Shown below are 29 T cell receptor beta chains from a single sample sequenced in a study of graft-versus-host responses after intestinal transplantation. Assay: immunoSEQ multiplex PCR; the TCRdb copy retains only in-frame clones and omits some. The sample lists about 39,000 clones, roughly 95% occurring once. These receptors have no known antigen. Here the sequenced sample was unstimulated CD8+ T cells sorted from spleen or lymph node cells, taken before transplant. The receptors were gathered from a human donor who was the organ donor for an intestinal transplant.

CDR3 in amino acids: CASSYPYRGWDGYTF. In DNA, the CDR3 is TGTGCCAGCAGTTACCCCTATCGAGGCTGGGATGGCTACACCTTC. This sequence joins TRBV6-5 and TRBJ1-2; no clear D. Per the germline V gene, CDR1 is MNHEY and CDR2 is SVGAGI. V gave up 2 bases and J gave up 6 bases, with 16 bases separating them. CDR3 length: 15 residues.

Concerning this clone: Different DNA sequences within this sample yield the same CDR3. For the CDR3, the DNA is TGCGCCAGCAGCCAAGAGGGGCGCGTAGCGGGGGGCCCTCATAGCACAGATACGCAGTATTTT. Translating it yields CASSQEGRVAGGPHSTDTQYF. V and J are TRBV4-1 and TRBJ2-3; 10 bases are shared with TRBD2. This CDR3 has 21 residues. V lost 0 bases, J lost 0 bases, and 15 bases stayed unmatched. Germline CDR1 MGHRA, CDR2 YSYEKL.

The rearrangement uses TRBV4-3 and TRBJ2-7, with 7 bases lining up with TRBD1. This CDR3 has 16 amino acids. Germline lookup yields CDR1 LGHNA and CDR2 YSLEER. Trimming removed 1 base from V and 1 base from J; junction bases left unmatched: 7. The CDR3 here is CASSQVPGTVSYEQYF. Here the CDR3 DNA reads TGCGCCAGCAGCCAAGTCCCCGGGACAGTATCCTACGAGCAGTACTTC.

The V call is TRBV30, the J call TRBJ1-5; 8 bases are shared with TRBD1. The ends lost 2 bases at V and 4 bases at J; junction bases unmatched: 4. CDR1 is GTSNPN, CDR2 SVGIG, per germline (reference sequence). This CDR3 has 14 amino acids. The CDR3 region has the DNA TGTGCCTGGAGTAACGGACAGGGAAATCAGCCCCAGCATTTT. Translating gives CAWSNGQGNQPQHF.

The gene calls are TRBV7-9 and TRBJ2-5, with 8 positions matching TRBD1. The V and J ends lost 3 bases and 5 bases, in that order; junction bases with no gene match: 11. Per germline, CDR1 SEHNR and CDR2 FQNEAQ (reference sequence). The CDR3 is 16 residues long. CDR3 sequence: CASSLRAQGAWETQYF. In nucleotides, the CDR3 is TGTGCCAGCAGCTTGAGGGCTCAGGGGGCATGGGAGACCCAGTACTTC.

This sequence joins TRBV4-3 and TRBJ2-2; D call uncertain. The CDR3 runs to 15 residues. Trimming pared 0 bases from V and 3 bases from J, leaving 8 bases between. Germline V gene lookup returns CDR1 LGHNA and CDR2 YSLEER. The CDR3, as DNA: TGCGCCAGCAGCCAAGATGTTACGGACACCGGGGAGCTGTTTTTT. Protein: CASSQDVTDTGELFF.

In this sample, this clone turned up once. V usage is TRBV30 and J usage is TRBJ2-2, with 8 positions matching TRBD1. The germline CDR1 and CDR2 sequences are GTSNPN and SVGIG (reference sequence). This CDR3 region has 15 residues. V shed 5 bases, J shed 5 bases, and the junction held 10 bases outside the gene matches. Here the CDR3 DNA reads TGTGCCTGGGCCCCGACAGGGGTAGGGACCGGGGAGCTGTTTTTT. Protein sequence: CAWAPTGVGTGELFF.

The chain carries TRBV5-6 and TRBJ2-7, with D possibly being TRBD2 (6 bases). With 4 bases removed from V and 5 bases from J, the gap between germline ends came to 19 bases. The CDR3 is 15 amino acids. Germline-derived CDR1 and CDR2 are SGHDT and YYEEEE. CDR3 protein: CASSPPGDRPNEQYF. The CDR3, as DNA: TGTGCCAGCAGCCCCCCGGGGGACCGCCCCAACGAGCAGTACTTC.

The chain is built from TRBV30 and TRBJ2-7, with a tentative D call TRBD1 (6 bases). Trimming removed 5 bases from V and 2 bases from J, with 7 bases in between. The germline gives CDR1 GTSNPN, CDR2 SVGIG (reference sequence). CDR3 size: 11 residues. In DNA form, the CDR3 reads TGTGCCTGGGGGACACCCTACGAGCAGTACTTC. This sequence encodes CAWGTPYEQYF.

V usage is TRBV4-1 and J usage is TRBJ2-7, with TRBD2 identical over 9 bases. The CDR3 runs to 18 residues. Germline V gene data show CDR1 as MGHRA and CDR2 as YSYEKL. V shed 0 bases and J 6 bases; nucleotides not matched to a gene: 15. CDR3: CASSQDSGIAGVPGEQYF. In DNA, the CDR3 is TGCGCCAGCAGCCAAGATTCCGGGATAGCGGGGGTCCCGGGCGAGCAGTACTTC.

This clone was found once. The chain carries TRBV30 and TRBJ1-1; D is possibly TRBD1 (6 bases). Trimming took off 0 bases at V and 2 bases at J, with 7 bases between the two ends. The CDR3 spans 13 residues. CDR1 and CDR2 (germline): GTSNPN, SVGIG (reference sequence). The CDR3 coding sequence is TGTGCCTGGAGTGTACAGGGAAACACTGAAGCTTTCTTT. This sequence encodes CAWSVQGNTEAFF.

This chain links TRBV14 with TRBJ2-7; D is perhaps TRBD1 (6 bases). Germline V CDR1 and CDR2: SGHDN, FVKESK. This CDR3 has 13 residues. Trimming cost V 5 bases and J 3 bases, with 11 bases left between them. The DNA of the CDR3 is TGTGCCAGCAGCGACCACAGGGTCTACGAGCAGTACTTC. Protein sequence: CASSDHRVYEQYF.

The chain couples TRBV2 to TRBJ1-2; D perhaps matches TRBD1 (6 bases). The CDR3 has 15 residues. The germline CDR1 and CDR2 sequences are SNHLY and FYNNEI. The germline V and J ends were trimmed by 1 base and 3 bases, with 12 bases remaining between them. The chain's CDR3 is CASSEGPDRYYGYTF. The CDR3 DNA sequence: TGTGCCAGCAGTGAAGGCCCGGACAGATACTATGGCTACACCTTC.

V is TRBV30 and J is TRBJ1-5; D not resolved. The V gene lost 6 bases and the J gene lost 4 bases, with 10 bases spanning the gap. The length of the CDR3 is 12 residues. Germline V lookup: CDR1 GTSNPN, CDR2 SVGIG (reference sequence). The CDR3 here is CACQDGNQPQHF. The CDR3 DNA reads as TGTGCCTGTCAGGACGGTAATCAGCCCCAGCATTTT. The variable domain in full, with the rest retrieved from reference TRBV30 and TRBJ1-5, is SQTIHQWPATLVQPVGSPLSLECTVEGTSNPNLYWYRQAAGRGLQLLFYSVGIGQISSEVPQNLSASRPQDRQFILSSKKLLLSDSGFYLCACQDGNQPQHFGDGTRLSIL.

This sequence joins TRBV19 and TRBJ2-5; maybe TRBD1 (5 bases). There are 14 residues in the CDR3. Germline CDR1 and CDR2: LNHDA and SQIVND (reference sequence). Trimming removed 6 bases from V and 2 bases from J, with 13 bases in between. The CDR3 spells CASSTKGYQETQYF. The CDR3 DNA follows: TGTGCCAGTAGCACCAAGGGGTATCAAGAGACCCAGTACTTC.

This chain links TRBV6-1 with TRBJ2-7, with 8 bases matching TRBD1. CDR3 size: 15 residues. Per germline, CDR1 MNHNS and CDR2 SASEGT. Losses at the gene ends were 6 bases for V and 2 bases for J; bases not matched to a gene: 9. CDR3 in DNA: TGTGCCAGCAGCGACTTTAGGACAGGGACCTACGAGCAGTACTTC. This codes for CASSDFRTGTYEQYF.

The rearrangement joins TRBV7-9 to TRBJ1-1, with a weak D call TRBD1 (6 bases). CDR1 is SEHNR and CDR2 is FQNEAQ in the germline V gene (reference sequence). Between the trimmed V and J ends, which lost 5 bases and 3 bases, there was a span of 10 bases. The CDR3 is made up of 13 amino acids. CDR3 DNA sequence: TGTGCCAGCAGCCGAGGGGGGGACACTGAAGCTTTCTTT. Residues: CASSRGGDTEAFF. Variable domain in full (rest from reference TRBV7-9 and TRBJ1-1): DTGVSQNPRHKITKRGQNVTFRCDPISEHNRLYWYRQTLGQGPEFLTYFQNEAQLEKSRLLSDRFSAERPKGSFSTLEIQRTEQGDSAMYLCASSRGGDTEAFFGQGTRLTVV.

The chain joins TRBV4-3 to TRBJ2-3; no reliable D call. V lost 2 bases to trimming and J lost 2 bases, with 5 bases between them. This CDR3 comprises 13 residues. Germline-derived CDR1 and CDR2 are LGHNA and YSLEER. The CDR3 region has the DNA TGCGCCAGCAGCCAACTCTTCACAGATACGCAGTATTTT. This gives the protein CASSQLFTDTQYF.

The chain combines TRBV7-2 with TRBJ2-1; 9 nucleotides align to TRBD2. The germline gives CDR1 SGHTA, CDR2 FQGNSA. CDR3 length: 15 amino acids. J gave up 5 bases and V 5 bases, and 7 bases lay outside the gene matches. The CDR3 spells CASSLSGTSHNEQFF. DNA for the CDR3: TGTGCCAGCAGCCTGTCCGGGACTAGCCACAATGAGCAGTTCTTC.

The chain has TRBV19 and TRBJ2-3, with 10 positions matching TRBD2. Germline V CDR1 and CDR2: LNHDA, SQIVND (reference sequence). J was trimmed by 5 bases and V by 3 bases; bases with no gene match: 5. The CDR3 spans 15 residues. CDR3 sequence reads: CASSISGGAVDTQYF. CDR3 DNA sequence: TGTGCCAGTAGTATCAGCGGGGGGGCCGTAGATACGCAGTATTTT.

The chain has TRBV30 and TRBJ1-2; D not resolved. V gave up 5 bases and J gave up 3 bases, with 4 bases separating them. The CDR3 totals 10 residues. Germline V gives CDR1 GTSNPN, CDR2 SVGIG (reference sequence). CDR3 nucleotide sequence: TGTGCCTGGGGACACTATGGCTACACCTTC. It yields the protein CAWGHYGYTF.

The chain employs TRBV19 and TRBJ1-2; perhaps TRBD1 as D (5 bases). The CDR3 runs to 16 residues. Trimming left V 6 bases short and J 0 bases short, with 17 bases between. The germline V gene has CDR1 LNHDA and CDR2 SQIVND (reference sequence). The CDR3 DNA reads TGTGCCAGTAGAGTTGATCGGGGCAGAACTAACTATGGCTACACCTTC. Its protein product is CASRVDRGRTNYGYTF.

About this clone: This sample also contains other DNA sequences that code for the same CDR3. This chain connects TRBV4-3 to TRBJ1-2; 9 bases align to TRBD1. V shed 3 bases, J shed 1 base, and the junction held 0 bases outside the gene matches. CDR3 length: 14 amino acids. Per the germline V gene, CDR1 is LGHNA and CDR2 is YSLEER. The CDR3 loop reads CASSQDRGNYGYTF. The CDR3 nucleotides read TGCGCCAGCAGCCAGGACAGGGGTAACTATGGCTACACCTTC.

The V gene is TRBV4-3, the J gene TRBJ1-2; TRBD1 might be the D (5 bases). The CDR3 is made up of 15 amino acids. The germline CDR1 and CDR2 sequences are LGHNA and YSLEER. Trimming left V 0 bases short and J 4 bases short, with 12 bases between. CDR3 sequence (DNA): TGCGCCAGCAGCCAAGATGAGGGGATTGGCTATGGCTACACCTTC. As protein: CASSQDEGIGYGYTF.

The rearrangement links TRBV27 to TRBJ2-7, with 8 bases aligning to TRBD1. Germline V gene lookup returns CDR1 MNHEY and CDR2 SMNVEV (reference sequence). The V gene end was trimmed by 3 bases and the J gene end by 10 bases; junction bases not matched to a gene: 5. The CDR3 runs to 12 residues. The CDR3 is CASSFPGQGQYF. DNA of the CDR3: TGTGCCAGCAGTTTCCCTGGACAGGGCCAGTACTTC.

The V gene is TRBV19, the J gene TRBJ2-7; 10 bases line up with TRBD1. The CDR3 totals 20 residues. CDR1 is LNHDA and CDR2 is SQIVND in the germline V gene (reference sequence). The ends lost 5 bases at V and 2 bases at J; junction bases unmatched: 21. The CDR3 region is CASSATGTGVVPFRPYEQYF. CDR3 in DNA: TGTGCCAGTAGTGCCACCGGGACAGGGGTTGTACCTTTTCGACCCTACGAGCAGTACTTC. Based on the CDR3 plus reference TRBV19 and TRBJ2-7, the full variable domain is DGGITQSPKYLFRKEGQNVTLSCEQNLNHDAMYWYRQDPGQGLRLIYYSQIVNDFQKGDIAEGYSVSREKKESFPLTVTSAQKNPTAFYLCASSATGTGVVPFRPYEQYFGPGTRLTVT.

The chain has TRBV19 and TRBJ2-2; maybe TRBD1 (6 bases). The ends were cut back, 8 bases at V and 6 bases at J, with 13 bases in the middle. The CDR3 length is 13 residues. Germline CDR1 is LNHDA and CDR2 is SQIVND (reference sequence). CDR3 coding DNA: TGTGCCAGTGCACAGGGAGTTGCCGGGGAGCTGTTTTTT. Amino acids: CASAQGVAGELFF.

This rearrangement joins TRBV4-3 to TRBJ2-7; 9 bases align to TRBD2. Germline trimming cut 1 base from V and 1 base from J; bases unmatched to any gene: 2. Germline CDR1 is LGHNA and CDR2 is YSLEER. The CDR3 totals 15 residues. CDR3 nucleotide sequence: TGCGCCAGCAGCCAAGGAAGCGGGGGGTCCTACGAGCAGTACTTC. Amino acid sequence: CASSQGSGGSYEQYF.

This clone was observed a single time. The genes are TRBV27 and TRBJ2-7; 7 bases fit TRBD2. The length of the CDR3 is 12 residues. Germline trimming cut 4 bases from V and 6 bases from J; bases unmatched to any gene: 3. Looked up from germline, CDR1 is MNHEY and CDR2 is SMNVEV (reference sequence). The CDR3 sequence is CASSWPGGEQYF. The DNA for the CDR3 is TGTGCCAGCAGTTGGCCGGGGGGCGAGCAGTACTTC.